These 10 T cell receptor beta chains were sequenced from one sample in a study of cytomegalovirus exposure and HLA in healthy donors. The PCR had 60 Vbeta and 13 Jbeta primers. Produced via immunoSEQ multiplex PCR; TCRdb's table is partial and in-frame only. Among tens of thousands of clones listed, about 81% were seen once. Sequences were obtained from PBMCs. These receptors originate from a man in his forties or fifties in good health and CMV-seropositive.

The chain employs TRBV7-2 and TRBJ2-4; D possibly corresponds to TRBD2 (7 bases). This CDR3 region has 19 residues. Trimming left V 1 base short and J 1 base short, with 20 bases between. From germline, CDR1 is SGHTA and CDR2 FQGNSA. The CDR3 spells CASSLVEGGGGPAKNIQYF. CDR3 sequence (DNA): TGTGCCAGCAGCTTAGTTGAGGGAGGGGGGGGGCCGGCCAAAAACATTCAGTACTTC.

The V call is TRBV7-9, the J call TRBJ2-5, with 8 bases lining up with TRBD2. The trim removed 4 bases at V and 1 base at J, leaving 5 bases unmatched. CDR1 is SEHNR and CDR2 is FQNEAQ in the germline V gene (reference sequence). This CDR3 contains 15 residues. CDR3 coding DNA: TGTGCCAGCAGCTCGGGGGGGCGGGGCCAAGAGACCCAGTACTTC. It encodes CASSSGGRGQETQYF.

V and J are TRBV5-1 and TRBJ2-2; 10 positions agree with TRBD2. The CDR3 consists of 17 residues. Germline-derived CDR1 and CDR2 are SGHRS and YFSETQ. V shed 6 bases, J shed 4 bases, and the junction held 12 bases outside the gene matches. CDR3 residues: CASTYSAGGPGTGELFF. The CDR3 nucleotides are TGCGCCAGCACCTATTCAGCGGGAGGGCCCGGCACCGGGGAGCTGTTTTTT.

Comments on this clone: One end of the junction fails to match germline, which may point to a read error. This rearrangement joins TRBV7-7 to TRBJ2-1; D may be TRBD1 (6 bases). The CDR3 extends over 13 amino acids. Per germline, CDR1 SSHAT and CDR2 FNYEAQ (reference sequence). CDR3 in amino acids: CASSFRGGNEQFF. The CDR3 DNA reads TGTGCTAGCAGCTTCAGGGGTGGGAATGAGCAGTTCTTC.

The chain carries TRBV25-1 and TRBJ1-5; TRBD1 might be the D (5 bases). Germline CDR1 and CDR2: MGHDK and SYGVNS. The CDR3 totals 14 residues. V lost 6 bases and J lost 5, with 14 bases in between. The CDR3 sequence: CASRPAWGDQPQHF. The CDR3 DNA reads TGTGCCAGCAGACCCGCGTGGGGGGATCAGCCCCAGCATTTT.

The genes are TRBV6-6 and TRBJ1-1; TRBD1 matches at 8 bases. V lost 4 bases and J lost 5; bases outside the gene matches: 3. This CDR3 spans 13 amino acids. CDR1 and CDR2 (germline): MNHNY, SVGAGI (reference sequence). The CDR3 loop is CASSWTGKTEAFF. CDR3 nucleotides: TGTGCCAGCAGTTGGACAGGGAAAACTGAAGCTTTCTTT.

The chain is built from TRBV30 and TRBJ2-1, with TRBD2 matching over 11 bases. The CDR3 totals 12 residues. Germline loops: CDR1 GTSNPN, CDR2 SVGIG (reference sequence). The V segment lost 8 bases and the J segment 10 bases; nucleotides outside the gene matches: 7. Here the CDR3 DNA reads TGTGCCGGGACTAGCGGAAACTACGAGCAGTTCTTC. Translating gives CAGTSGNYEQFF. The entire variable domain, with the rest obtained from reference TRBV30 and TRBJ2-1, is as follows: SQTIHQWPATLVQPVGSPLSLECTVEGTSNPNLYWYRQAAGRGLQLLFYSVGIGQISSEVPQNLSASRPQDRQFILSSKKLLLSDSGFYLCAGTSGNYEQFFGPGTRLTVL.

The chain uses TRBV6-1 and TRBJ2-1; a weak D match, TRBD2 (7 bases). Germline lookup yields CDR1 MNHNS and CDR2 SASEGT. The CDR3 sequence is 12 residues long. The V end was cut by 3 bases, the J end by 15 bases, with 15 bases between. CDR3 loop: CASSENGGRLFF. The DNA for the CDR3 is TGTGCCAGCAGTGAGAACGGGGGGCGGTTGTTCTTC.

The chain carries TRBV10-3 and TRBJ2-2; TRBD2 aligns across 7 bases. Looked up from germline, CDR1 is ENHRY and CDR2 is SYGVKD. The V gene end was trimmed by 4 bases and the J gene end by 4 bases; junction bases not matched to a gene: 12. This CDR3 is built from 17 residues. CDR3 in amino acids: CAISGLGEGIGTGELFF. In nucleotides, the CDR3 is TGTGCCATCAGTGGCCTCGGGGAGGGGATCGGCACCGGGGAGCTGTTTTTT.

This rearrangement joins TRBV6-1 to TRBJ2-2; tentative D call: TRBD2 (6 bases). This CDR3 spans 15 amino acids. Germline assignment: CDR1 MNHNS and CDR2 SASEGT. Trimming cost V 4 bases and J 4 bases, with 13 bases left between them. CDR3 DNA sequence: TGTGCCAGCAGTGGCCAACCGGGGGTCACCGGGGAGCTGTTTTTT. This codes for CASSGQPGVTGELFF.